Listed below are T cell receptor beta chains from one sample, sequenced in a study of cytomegalovirus exposure and HLA in healthy donors. Libraries were prepared by immunoSEQ multiplex PCR; TCRdb keeps only in-frame clonotypes and omits some of them. The profile shows roughly 180,000 clones, about 80% of them singletons. The material sequenced was PBMCs. These receptors were obtained from a woman aged 18-30 years in good health and CMV-seropositive. CDR3s leave out the opening cysteine and the closing phenylalanine or tryptophan.

>TRBJ1-2|14|TRBV5-4
ASNTAGQGGQAGYT
>TRBJ2-5|13|TRBV14
ASSPWAGIQETQY
>TRBJ1-5|14|TRBV11-2
ASSLSSVFSNQPQH
>TRBJ2-5|13|TRBV6-1
ASSETAGGQETQY
>TRBJ2-5|12|TRBV6-5
ASSYNRRPETQY
>TRBJ1-5|9|TRBV7-3
ASSLGLHRY
>TRBJ2-1|12|TRBV4-3
ASAGGAGYNEQF
>TRBJ1-1|11|TRBV25-1
ASSPTGASEAF
>TRBJ1-2|11|TRBV19
ASTVDRAYGYT
>TRBJ2-5|13|TRBV30
AWSVFGSGGETQY
>TRBJ2-2|14|TRBV18
ASSFGQGANTGELF
>TRBJ1-1|12|TRBV27
ASSLTGGVTEAF
>TRBJ1-3|13|TRBV5-4
ASAAGTGTGNTIY
>TRBJ1-6|11|TRBV30
AWTPGNNSPLH
>TRBJ1-2|12|TRBV7-9
ASSSSTGGYGYT
>TRBJ2-1|13|TRBV7-9
ASSETGLTYNEQF
>TRBJ1-3|15|TRBV11-3
ASSSRFTGITGNTIY
>TRBJ2-2|15|TRBV9
ASSVNRQGAGTGELF
>TRBJ2-3|10|TRBV6-1
VAAQLVDTQY
>TRBJ1-1|12|TRBV13
ASSLVAAATEAF
>TRBJ1-2|11|TRBV5-1
ASSPTVSYGYT
>TRBJ2-1|11|TRBV27
ASSLSWLDEQF
>TRBJ2-5|15|TRBV5-8
ASSLFRGGGAKETQY
>TRBJ1-1|12|TRBV6-1
ASSVYRGNTEAF
>TRBJ2-3|13|TRBV7-9
ASSSSSGGTDTQY
>TRBJ2-5|13|TRBV19
ASSIVSGPQETQY
>TRBJ1-5|12|TRBV9
ASSARGSNQPQH
>TRBJ2-5|13|TRBV6-5
ASSYSFVQQETQY
>TRBJ1-3|10|TRBV11-2
ASSLVRDTIY
>TRBJ1-1|11|TRBV30
AWDVGGNTEAF
>TRBJ2-1|13|TRBV27
ASSLSAPKPNEQF
>TRBJ1-6|12|TRBV30
AWGTGTGDSPLH
>TRBJ2-1|11|TRBV7-9
ASSGRENNEQF
>TRBJ1-1|9|TRBV19
ASLQGREAF
>TRBJ1-2|12|TRBV27
ASSRQGVDYGYT
>TRBJ2-3|13|TRBV7-2
ASSSQMLSTDTQY
>TRBJ2-5|9|TRBV10-3
AISGGETQY
>TRBJ2-7|12|TRBV7-9
ASSFKGKPYEQY
>TRBJ2-5|13|TRBV4-3
ASSQNLAAPETQY
>TRBJ2-6|12|TRBV5-1
ASSDRGAANVLT
>TRBJ1-5|12|TRBV6-1
ASSHPTGTQPQH
>TRBJ2-5|10|TRBV29-1
SVLAGRETQY
>TRBJ1-1|12|TRBV5-4
ASSVGQGGTEAF
>TRBJ2-1|13|TRBV7-7
ASSLAGGRDNEQF
>TRBJ2-3|13|TRBV13
ASRTHQSSTDTQY
>TRBJ1-1|12|TRBV4-3
ASSPWGGGTEAF
>TRBJ2-3|15|TRBV5-4
ASSSRLAGAGRDTQY
>TRBJ1-1|12|TRBV2
ASSEAERTGQAF
>TRBJ2-1|12|TRBV7-6
ASSSRRGGYEQF
>TRBJ1-5|13|TRBV6-5
ASSRQANSNQPQH
>TRBJ2-7|9|TRBV29-1
SVDTGYEQY
>TRBJ2-5|14|TRBV2
ASRQDGLAGQETQY
>TRBJ2-5|17|TRBV10-1
ASNLDWARTGGVQETQY
>TRBJ2-7|12|TRBV27
ASTTGLGSYEQY
>TRBJ1-2|11|TRBV11-2
ASSFQGNYGYT
>TRBJ1-6|14|TRBV9
ASSVGMGSHNSPLH
>TRBJ2-3|10|TRBV9
ASSTGTDTQY